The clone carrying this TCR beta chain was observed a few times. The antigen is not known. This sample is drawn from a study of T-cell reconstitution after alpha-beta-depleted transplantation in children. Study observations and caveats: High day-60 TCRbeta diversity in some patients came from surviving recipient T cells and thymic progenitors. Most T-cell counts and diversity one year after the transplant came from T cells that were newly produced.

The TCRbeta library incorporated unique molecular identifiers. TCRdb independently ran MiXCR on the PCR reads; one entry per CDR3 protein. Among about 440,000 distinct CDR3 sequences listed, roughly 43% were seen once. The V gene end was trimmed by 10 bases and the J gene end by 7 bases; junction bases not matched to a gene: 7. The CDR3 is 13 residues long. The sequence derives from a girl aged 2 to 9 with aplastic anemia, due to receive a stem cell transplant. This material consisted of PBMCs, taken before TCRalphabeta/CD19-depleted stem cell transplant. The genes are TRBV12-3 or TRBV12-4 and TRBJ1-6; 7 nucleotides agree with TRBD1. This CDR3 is CATHRGANSPLHF. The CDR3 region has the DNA TGTGCCACCCACAGGGGAGCGAATTCACCCCTCCACTTT.